This paragraph reports one T cell receptor (beta chain). Here immunoSEQ multiplex PCR was the method, and the copy in TCRdb shows in-frame clones only, minus some. The sample yields approximately 390,000 clones, about 90% seen once. This sample was included in a study of blood T cell repertoires in COVID-19. Between the trimmed V and J ends, which lost 0 bases and 4 bases, there was a span of 12 bases. Germline values: CDR1 KGHSH, CDR2 LQKENI. The CDR3 covers 15 residues. This TCR was recovered from a man between 18 and 29 years old with active or convalescent COVID-19. This chain uses TRBV18 with TRBJ1-2; possible D gene TRBD1, 5 bases. Sequenced material: peripheral blood. CDR3 DNA sequence: TGTGCCAGCTCACCACCCCCCAGGGCCAGCTATGGCTACACCTTC. Encoded protein: CASSPPPRASYGYTF.